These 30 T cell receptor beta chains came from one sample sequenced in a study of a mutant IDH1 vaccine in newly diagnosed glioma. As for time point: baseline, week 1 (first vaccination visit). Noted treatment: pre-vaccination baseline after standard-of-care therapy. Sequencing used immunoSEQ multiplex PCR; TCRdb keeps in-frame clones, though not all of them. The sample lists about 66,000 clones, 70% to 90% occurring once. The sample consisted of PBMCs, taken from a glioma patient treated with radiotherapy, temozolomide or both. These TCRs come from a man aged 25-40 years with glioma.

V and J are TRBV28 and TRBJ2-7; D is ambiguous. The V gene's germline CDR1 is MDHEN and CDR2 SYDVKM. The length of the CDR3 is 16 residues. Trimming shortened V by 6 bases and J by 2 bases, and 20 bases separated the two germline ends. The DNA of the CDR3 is TGTGCCAGCAGGGCTTACCTCAGATCAAGAACCTACGAGCAGTACTTC. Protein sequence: CASRAYLRSRTYEQYF.

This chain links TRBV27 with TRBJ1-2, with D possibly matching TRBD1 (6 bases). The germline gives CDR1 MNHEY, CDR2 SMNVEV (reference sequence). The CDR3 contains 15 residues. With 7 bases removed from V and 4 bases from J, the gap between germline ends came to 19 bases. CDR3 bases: TGTGCCAGCACCTCTTTCACCAGGGGATTCTATGGCTACACCTTC. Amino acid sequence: CASTSFTRGFYGYTF.

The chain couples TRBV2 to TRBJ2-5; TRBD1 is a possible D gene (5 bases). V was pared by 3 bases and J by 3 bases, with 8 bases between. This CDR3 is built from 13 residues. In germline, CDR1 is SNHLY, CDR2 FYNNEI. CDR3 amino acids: CASSDRVKETQYF. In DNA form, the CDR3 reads TGTGCCAGCAGTGACAGGGTTAAAGAGACCCAGTACTTC.

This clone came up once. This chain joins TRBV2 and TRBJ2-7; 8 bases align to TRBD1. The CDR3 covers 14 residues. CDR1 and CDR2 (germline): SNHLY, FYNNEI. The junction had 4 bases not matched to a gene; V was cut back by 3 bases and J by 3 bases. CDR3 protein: CASSEQGANYEQYF. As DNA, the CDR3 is TGTGCCAGCAGTGAGCAGGGGGCCAACTACGAGCAGTACTTC.

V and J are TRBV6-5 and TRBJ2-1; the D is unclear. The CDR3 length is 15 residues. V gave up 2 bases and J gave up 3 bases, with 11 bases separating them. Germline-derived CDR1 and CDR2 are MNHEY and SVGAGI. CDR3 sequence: CASSYEPGVYNEQFF. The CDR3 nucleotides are TGTGCCAGCAGTTACGAACCTGGGGTCTACAATGAGCAGTTCTTC.

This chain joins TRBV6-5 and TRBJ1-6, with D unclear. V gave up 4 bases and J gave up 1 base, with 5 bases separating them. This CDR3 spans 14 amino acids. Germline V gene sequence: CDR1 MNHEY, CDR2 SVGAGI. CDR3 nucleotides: TGTGCCAGCAGTTGGGCATCCTATAATTCACCCCTCCACTTT. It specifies CASSWASYNSPLHF.

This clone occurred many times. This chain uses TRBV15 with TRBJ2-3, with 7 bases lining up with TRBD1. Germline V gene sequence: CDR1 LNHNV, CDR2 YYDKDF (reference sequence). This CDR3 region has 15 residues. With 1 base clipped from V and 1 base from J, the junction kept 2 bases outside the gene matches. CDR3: CATSRVGTGTDTQYF. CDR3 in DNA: TGTGCCACCAGCAGAGTAGGGACAGGCACAGATACGCAGTATTTT.

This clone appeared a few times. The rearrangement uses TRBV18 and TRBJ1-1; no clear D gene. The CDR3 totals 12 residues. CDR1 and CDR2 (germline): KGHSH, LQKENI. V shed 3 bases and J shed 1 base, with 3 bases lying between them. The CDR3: CASSPANTEAFF. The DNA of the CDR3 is TGTGCCAGCTCACCGGCGAACACTGAAGCTTTCTTT. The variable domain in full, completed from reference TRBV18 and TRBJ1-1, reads NAGVMQNPRHLVRRRGQEARLRCSPMKGHSHVYWYRQLPEEGLKFMVYLQKENIIDESGMPKERFSAEFPKEGPSILRIQQVVRGDSAAYFCASSPANTEAFFGQGTRLTVV.

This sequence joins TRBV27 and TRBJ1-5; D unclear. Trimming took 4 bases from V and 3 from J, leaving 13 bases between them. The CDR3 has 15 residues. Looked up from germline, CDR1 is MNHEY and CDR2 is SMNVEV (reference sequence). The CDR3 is CASSSRGTPNQPQHF. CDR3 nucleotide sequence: TGTGCCAGCAGTTCCCGAGGAACTCCCAATCAGCCCCAGCATTTT.

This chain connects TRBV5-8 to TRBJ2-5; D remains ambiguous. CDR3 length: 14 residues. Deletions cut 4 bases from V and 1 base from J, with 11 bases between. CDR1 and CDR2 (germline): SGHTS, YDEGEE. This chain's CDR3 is CASSALGTQETQYF. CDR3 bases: TGTGCCAGCAGCGCATTAGGTACCCAAGAGACCCAGTACTTC.

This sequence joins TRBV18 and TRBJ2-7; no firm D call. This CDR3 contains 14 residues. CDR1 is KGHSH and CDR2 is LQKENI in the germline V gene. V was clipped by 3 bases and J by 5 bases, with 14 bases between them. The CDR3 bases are TGTGCCAGCTCACCCTCGCGGACCACAGACGAGCAGTACTTC. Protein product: CASSPSRTTDEQYF.

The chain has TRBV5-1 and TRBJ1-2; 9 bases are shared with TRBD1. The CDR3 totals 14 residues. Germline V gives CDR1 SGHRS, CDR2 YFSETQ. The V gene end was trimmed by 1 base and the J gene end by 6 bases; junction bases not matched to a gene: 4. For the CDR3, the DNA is TGCGCCAGCAGCTTGCTCACAGGGGGCGATGGCTACACCTTC. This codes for CASSLLTGGDGYTF.

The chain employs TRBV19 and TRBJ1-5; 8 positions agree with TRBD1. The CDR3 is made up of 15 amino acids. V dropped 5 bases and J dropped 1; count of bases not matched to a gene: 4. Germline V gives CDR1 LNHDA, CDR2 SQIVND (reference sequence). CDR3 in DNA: TGTGCCAGTAGTGTGGGACAGGAAAGCAATCAGCCCCAGCATTTT. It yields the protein CASSVGQESNQPQHF.

CDR3 in DNA: TGTGCCAGCAGCCGGGACAGGGGGTCGGAAAAACTGTTTTTT. It encodes CASSRDRGSEKLFF. The chain uses TRBV6-5 and TRBJ1-4; 11 positions match TRBD1. Trimming at V came to 6 bases and at J to 8 bases, leaving 5 bases not matched to a gene. The CDR3 consists of 14 residues. The germline V gene encodes CDR1 MNHEY and CDR2 SVGAGI.

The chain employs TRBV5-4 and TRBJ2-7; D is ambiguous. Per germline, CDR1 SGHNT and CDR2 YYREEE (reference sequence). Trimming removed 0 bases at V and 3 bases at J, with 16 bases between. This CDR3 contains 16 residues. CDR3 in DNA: TGTGCCAGCAGCTTGGACGTCCCTTCCCTCTGCTACGAGCAGTACTTC. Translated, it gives CASSLDVPSLCYEQYF.

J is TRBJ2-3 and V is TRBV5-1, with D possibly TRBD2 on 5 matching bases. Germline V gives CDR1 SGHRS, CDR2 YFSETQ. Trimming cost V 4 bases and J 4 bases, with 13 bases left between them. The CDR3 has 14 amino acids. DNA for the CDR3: TGCGCCAGCAGCGTTGCGATCGGGGCAGATACGCAGTATTTT. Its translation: CASSVAIGADTQYF.

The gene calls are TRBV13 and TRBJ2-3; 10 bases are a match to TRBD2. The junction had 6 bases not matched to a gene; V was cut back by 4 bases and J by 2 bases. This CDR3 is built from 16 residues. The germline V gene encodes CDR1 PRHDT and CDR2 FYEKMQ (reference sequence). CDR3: CASSSWTSGYTDTQYF. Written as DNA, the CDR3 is TGTGCCAGCAGCTCATGGACTAGCGGTTACACAGATACGCAGTATTTT. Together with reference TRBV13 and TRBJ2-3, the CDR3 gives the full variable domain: AAGVIQSPRHLIKEKRETATLKCYPIPRHDTVYWYQQGPGQDPQFLISFYEKMQSDKGSIPDRFSAQQFSDYHSELNMSSLELGDSALYFCASSSWTSGYTDTQYFGPGTRLTVL.

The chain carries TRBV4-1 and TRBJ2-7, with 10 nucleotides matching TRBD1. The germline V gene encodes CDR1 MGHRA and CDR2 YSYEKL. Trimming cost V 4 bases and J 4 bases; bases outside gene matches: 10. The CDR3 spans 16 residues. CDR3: CASSPNPGQGLYEQYF. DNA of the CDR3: TGCGCCAGCAGCCCAAATCCGGGACAGGGGCTTTACGAGCAGTACTTC.

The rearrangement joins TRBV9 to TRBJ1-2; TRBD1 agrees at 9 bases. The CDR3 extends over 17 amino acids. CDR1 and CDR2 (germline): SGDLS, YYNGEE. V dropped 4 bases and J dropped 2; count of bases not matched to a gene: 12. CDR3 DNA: TGTGCCAGCAGCACCGGGACAGGGCGAGGGTCAAACTATGGCTACACCTTC. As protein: CASSTGTGRGSNYGYTF.

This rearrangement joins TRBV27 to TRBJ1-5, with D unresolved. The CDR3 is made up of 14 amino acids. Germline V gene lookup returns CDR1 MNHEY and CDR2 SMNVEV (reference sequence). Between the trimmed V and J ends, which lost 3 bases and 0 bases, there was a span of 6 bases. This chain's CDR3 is CASSLDYSNQPQHF. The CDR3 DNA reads TGTGCCAGCAGTTTGGACTATAGCAATCAGCCCCAGCATTTT.

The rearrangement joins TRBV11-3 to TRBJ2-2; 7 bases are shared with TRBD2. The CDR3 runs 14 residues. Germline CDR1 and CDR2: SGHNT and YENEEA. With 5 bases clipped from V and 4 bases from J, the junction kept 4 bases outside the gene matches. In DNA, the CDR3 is TGTGCCAGCAGCCGGGACTATCTCACCGGGGAGCTGTTTTTT. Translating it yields CASSRDYLTGELFF.

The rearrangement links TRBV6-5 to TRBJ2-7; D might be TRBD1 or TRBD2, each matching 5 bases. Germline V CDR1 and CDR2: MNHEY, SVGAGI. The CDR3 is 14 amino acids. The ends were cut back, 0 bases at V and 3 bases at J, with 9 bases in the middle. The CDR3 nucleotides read TGTGCCAGCAGTTACTCGGTGGGGGACTACGAGCAGTACTTC. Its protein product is CASSYSVGDYEQYF.

The CDR3 loop reads CARGRGHGDGYTF. The CDR3 nucleotides read TGTGCCAGAGGGAGAGGGCATGGGGACGGCTACACCTTC. The rearrangement links TRBV2 to TRBJ1-2; D perhaps matches TRBD1 (5 bases). The CDR3 is 13 residues long. Germline loops: CDR1 SNHLY, CDR2 FYNNEI. Trimming removed 9 bases at V and 8 bases at J, with 19 bases between. Supplemented by reference TRBV2 and TRBJ1-2, the full variable domain reads EPEVTQTPSHQVTQMGQEVILRCVPISNHLYFYWYRQILGQKVEFLVSFYNNEISEKSEIFDDQFSVERPDGSNFTLKIRSTKLEDSAMYFCARGRGHGDGYTFGSGTRLTVV.

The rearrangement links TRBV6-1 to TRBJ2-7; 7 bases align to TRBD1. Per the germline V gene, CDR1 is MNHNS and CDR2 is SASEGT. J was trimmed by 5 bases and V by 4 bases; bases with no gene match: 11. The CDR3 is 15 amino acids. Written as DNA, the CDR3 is TGTGCCAGCAGTGTAGACAGGGAGTTTGTGGACGAGCAGTACTTC. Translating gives CASSVDREFVDEQYF.

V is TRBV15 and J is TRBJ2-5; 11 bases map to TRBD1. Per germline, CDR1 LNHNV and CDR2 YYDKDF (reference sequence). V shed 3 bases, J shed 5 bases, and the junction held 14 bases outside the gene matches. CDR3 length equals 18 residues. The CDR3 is CATSSPWGQGDVRETQYF. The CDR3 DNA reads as TGTGCCACCAGCAGCCCTTGGGGACAGGGGGACGTGAGGGAGACCCAGTACTTC. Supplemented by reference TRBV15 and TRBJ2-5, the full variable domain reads DAMVIQNPRYQVTQFGKPVTLSCSQTLNHNVMYWYQQKSSQAPKLLFHYYDKDFNNEADTPDNFQSRRPNTSFCFLDIRSPGLGDTAMYLCATSSPWGQGDVRETQYFGPGTRLLVL.

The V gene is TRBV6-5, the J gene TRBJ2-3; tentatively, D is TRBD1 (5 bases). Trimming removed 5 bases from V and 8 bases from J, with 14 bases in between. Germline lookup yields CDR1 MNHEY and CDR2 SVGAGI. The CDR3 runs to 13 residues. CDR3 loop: CASSHTGVPTQYF. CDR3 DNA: TGTGCCAGCAGTCATACAGGAGTTCCTACGCAGTATTTT.

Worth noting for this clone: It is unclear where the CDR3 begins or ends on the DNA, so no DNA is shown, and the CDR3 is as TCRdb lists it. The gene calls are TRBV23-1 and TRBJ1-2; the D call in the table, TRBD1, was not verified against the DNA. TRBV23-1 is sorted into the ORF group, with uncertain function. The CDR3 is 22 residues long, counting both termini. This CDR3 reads CASSQIHRENMATPSVRWGYTF.

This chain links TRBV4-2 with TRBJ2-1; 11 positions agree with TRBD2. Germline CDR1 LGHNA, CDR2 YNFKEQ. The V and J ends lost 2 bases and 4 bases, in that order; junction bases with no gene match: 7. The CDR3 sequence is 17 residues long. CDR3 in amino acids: CASSQLAGGPGYNEQFF. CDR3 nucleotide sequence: TGTGCCAGCAGCCAACTAGCGGGGGGCCCGGGATACAATGAGCAGTTCTTC.

CDR3 nucleotides: TGTGCCAGCAGCAGGACAGGGGTTCTCTACGAGCAGTACTTC. Its translation is CASSRTGVLYEQYF. The V and J genes are TRBV7-8 and TRBJ2-7; 9 bases match TRBD1. Unmatched junction bases numbered 5, after V lost 5 bases and J lost 3 bases. The CDR3 totals 14 residues. CDR1 is SGHVS and CDR2 is FQNEAQ in the germline V gene.

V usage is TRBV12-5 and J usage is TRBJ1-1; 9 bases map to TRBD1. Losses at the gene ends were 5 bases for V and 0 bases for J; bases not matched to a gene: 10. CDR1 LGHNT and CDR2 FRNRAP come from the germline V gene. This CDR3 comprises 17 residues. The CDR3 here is CASGAPGTGNVNTEAFF. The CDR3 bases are TGTGCTAGTGGTGCTCCCGGGACAGGGAATGTGAACACTGAAGCTTTCTTT.